One and the same sample provided the 10 T cell receptor beta chains below, sequenced in a study of PD-1 blockade in classical Hodgkin lymphoma. Sequencing used immunoSEQ multiplex PCR; TCRdb keeps in-frame clones, though not all of them. The profile shows roughly 68,000 clones, about 93% of them singletons. Time point specified: newly diagnosed, previously untreated cHL patient sample. Material: peripheral blood mononuclear cells (PBMCs). Every receptor here comes from a human donor with classical Hodgkin lymphoma.

The chain combines TRBV5-6 with TRBJ1-1; a weak D match, TRBD1 (5 bases). This CDR3 has 14 amino acids. Germline loops: CDR1 SGHDT, CDR2 YYEEEE. The V end lost 2 bases, the J end lost 1 base, and 9 bases lay between the germline ends. The CDR3 DNA follows: TGTGCCAGCAGCTTCGGGGCAGCGAACACTGAAGCTTTCTTT. It is translated as CASSFGAANTEAFF.

Only one count was recorded for this clone. This chain links TRBV5-1 with TRBJ1-1, with unresolved D. CDR3 size: 15 residues. Trimming cost V 0 bases and J 0 bases, with 9 bases left between them. CDR1 is SGHRS and CDR2 is YFSETQ in the germline V gene. CDR3 protein: CASSLAEVMNTEAFF. CDR3 sequence (DNA): TGCGCCAGCAGCTTGGCGGAGGTGATGAACACTGAAGCTTTCTTT.

This chain uses TRBV23-1 with TRBJ1-5; D is unresolved. Being an ORF, TRBV23-1 has a function that is uncertain. Trimming removed 0 bases from V and 5 bases from J, with 14 bases in between. The CDR3 has 16 residues. CDR3 residues: CASSQSRGRPDQPQHF. CDR3 nucleotides: TGCGCCAGCAGTCAATCTAGAGGGAGACCCGATCAGCCCCAGCATTTT.

The chain uses TRBV29-1 and TRBJ2-1, with 7 bases fitting TRBD1. Germline V gene lookup returns CDR1 SQVTM and CDR2 ANQGSEA. This CDR3 spans 12 amino acids. J lost 6 bases, V lost 7 bases, and 6 bases had no gene match. The CDR3 here is CSGDRTLNEQFF. The CDR3 DNA reads TGCAGCGGGGACAGAACACTCAATGAGCAGTTCTTC.

Here the CDR3 DNA reads TGTGCCAGCAGTGAAGAACTAGAGCAGTACTTC. Protein sequence: CASSEELEQYF. The genes are TRBV2 and TRBJ2-7; D remains ambiguous. The CDR3 length is 11 residues. Germline CDR1 reads SNHLY; CDR2 reads FYNNEI. The V end was cut by 1 base, the J end by 7 bases, with 5 bases between.

The V call is TRBV28, the J call TRBJ2-7; 11 positions match TRBD1. J lost 3 bases, V lost 8 bases, and 9 bases had no gene match. The CDR3 has 15 amino acids. Germline values: CDR1 MDHEN, CDR2 SYDVKM. DNA for the CDR3: TGTGCCAGCGTATTTGGGGGACAGGGGGTCTACGAGCAGTACTTC. Translating it yields CASVFGGQGVYEQYF.

Here the CDR3 reads CASSLVGRGQSHEAFF. The CDR3 nucleotides are TGTGCCAGCAGCTTAGTTGGCAGGGGGCAATCCCATGAAGCTTTCTTT. This chain connects TRBV7-9 to TRBJ1-1, with 8 bases matching TRBD1. The CDR3 is 16 amino acids. Germline V gene sequence: CDR1 SEHNR, CDR2 FQNEAQ (reference sequence). J was trimmed by 7 bases and V by 1 base; bases with no gene match: 11.

The chain carries TRBV30 and TRBJ1-2; D remains ambiguous. This CDR3 has 13 amino acids. Trimming pared 4 bases from V and 4 bases from J, leaving 13 bases between. Germline-derived CDR1 and CDR2 are GTSNPN and SVGIG (reference sequence). Here the CDR3 reads CAWKCWFGYGYTF. The CDR3 DNA reads as TGTGCCTGGAAGTGCTGGTTCGGCTATGGCTACACCTTC.

J is TRBJ2-1 and V is TRBV10-3; 9 bases are a match to TRBD2. V was clipped by 3 bases and J by 3 bases; unmatched bases: 3. The CDR3 length is 15 residues. Germline CDR1 and CDR2: ENHRY and SYGVKD. DNA of the CDR3: TGTGCCATCAGTGATGCTAGCGGGGTCTACAATGAGCAGTTCTTC. Its protein is CAISDASGVYNEQFF.

The chain has TRBV5-1 and TRBJ2-7; D possibly corresponds to TRBD1 (6 bases). Germline V gene lookup returns CDR1 SGHRS and CDR2 YFSETQ. V lost 0 bases, J lost 1 base, and 11 bases lay in between. The CDR3 totals 15 residues. CDR3 in amino acids: CASSLEGHRSYEQYF. The CDR3 DNA is TGCGCCAGCAGCTTGGAGGGACACCGATCCTACGAGCAGTACTTC.